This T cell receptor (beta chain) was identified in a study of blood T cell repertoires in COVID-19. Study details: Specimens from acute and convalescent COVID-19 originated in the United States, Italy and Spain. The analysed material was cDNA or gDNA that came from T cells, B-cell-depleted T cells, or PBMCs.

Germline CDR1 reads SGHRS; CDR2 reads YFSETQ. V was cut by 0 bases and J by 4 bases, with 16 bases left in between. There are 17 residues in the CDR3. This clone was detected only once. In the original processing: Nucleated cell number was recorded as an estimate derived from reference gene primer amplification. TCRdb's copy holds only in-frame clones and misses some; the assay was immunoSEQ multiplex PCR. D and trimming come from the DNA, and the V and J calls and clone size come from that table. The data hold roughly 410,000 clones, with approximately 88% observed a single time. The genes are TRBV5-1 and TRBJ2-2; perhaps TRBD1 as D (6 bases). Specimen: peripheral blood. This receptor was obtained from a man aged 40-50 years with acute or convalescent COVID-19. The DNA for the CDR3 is TGCGCCAGCAGCTTGGCAGGGACAAATTCCGGCACCGGGGAGCTGTTTTTT. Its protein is CASSLAGTNSGTGELFF.